This TCR beta chain emerged from a study of response to subunit inactivated influenza vaccine. This CDR3 comprises 13 residues. The germline V gene encodes CDR1 SEHNR and CDR2 FQNEAQ (reference sequence). TCRdb analysed the RT-PCR reads with MiXCR anew, one entry per CDR3 protein. The sample lists 150,000 to 200,000 distinct CDR3 sequences, about 9.3% occurring once. This clonotype has only one observation. What it recognizes is unknown. Germline is not matched at one junction end, which may reflect a read error. Study-wide findings and caveats: Researchers suggested that each seasonal influenza vaccination recruits few new T cells.

Sequencing used non-naive T cells sorted from PBMCs, obtained on the day of vaccination. V and J are TRBV7-9 and TRBJ2-5, with D perhaps matching TRBD2 (6 bases). This TCR was sampled from a man aged 45-65 years who received an inactivated influenza vaccine. CDR3 sequence: CSSSFSGQETQYF. The CDR3 bases are TGTTCCAGCAGCTTTAGCGGACAAGAGACCCAGTACTTC.